The clone carrying this TCR beta chain showed up just a few times. TCRdb called the reads again in MiXCR, with one record for every CDR3 protein. The sample carries about 740,000 distinct CDR3 sequences, approximately 40% recorded once. This specimen comes from a study of T cell repertoires in cytomegalovirus infection. CDR1 and CDR2 from the germline V gene are SGHVS and FNYEAQ. V gave up 1 base and J gave up 6 bases, with 10 bases separating them. This CDR3 spans 13 amino acids. The source of this sequence is a human donor in good health (CMV status not recorded). Some clones in this sample may be carry-over from other donors' samples. The source material was PBMCs. The chain couples TRBV7-6 to TRBJ2-7; TRBD1 or TRBD2 may be the D gene (5 bases each). CDR3 in amino acids: CASSLGDGSEQYF. CDR3 DNA: TGTGCCAGCAGCTTAGGGGACGGGTCCGAGCAGTACTTC.